The 30 T cell receptor beta chains listed next were all sequenced from one sample in a study of blood T cell repertoires in COVID-19 (dated by TCRdb to 2018 to 2020). The library came from the immunoSEQ multiplex PCR assay. TCRdb provides this immuneACCESS table in a form limited to in-frame rearrangements. Some clones are lacking; in checked studies, under half of them reflect an unresolved V gene, and why the rest are absent is not known. Recorded for this sample are about 280,000 clones; about nine tenths of them occurred a single time. Clones ranked in the top ten supply around 2% of the sample. Sequenced sample: peripheral blood. The receptors here all came from a man aged 50 or older with acute or convalescent COVID-19.

V and J are TRBV25-1 and TRBJ1-1; a possible D gene is TRBD1 (5 bases). Germline CDR1 is MGHDK and CDR2 is SYGVNS. The CDR3 sequence is 13 residues long. Trimming removed 5 bases from V and 5 bases from J, with 12 bases in between. The CDR3 here is CASSRPGGTEAFF. The CDR3 DNA sequence: TGTGCCAGCAGTCGACCCGGGGGGACTGAAGCTTTCTTT.

The chain recombines TRBV3-1 (or the pseudogene TRBV3-2) with TRBJ1-3, with TRBD1 as a possible D gene (6 bases). V was cut by 2 bases and J by 9 bases, with 14 bases left in between. The CDR3 sequence is 14 residues long. Germline V gene data show CDR1 as LGHDT and CDR2 as YNNKEL (reference sequence). The CDR3 sequence: CASSQFRGGGTIYF. DNA of the CDR3: TGTGCCAGCAGCCAATTCAGGGGTGGAGGCACCATATATTTT.

CDR3 nucleotides: TGTGCCAGCAGCGTAGCAGAGGGTCCCCTTTCGGGCTACACCTTC. Translating gives CASSVAEGPLSGYTF. The V gene is TRBV9, the J gene TRBJ1-2; D is unresolved. CDR3 length: 15 residues. Germline CDR1 SGDLS, CDR2 YYNGEE. The V and J ends lost 0 bases and 8 bases respectively, with 17 bases between them.

V gene TRBV4-1 combines with J gene TRBJ2-1; 13 nucleotides match TRBD2. The CDR3 is 18 amino acids. V lost 4 bases and J lost 0; bases outside the gene matches: 6. Germline lookup yields CDR1 MGHRA and CDR2 YSYEKL. The CDR3 sequence is CASSRGLAGTSSYNEQFF. CDR3 bases: TGCGCCAGCAGCCGGGGACTAGCGGGAACTAGCTCCTACAATGAGCAGTTCTTC.

The chain recombines TRBV19 with TRBJ1-1, with a weak D call TRBD1 (6 bases). Germline V gene sequence: CDR1 LNHDA, CDR2 SQIVND (reference sequence). This CDR3 contains 15 residues. The ends were cut back, 3 bases at V and 1 base at J, with 12 bases in the middle. CDR3 loop: CASSMRGRRNTEAFF. CDR3 bases: TGTGCCAGTAGTATGAGGGGGAGAAGGAACACTGAAGCTTTCTTT.

The chain is built from TRBV11-2 and TRBJ2-5, with D tentatively TRBD2 (5 bases). Trimming removed 5 bases at V and 0 bases at J, with 13 bases between. CDR3 length: 15 amino acids. CDR1 is SGHAT, CDR2 FQNNGV, per germline. The CDR3 region is CASSALLVNQETQYF. The DNA for the CDR3 is TGTGCCAGCAGCGCCCTACTAGTAAACCAAGAGACCCAGTACTTC.

V gene TRBV5-1 combines with J gene TRBJ2-3; weak D call: TRBD1 (5 bases). Germline CDR1 and CDR2: SGHRS and YFSETQ. CDR3 size: 15 residues. V lost 4 bases to trimming and J lost 0 bases, with 12 bases between them. CDR3 sequence reads: CASSIQDFSTDTQYF. The CDR3 DNA sequence: TGCGCCAGCAGCATACAGGATTTTAGCACAGATACGCAGTATTTT.

The rearrangement joins TRBV18 to TRBJ2-2, with 7 bases lining up with TRBD1. Germline V gene data show CDR1 as KGHSH and CDR2 as LQKENI. The CDR3 spans 15 residues. J was trimmed by 3 bases and V by 5 bases; bases with no gene match: 6. CDR3 region: CASSFGQVDTGELFF. The CDR3, as DNA: TGTGCCAGCTCATTCGGACAGGTAGACACCGGGGAGCTGTTTTTT.

This clone occurred once. The chain is built from TRBV10-1 and TRBJ2-3, with 9 nucleotides matching TRBD2. Germline loops: CDR1 WNHNN, CDR2 SYGVQD (reference sequence). CDR3 length equals 13 residues. After removal of 2 bases from V and 11 bases from J, the junction contained 5 bases not matched to a gene. The CDR3 nucleotides are TGCGCCAGCAGTGAGACGGGACTAGCTGAGCAGTATTTT. Residues: CASSETGLAEQYF.

The count of this clone is one. The rearrangement joins TRBV10-3 to TRBJ1-1; TRBD1 matches at 7 bases. Unmatched junction bases numbered 12, after V lost 11 bases and J lost 9 bases. Germline V gene lookup returns CDR1 ENHRY and CDR2 SYGVKD. The CDR3 has 12 residues. The CDR3 DNA follows: TGTGCCCTAGGAGGGCCGACAGGGAAAGCTTTCTTT. Residues: CALGGPTGKAFF.

The V gene is TRBV10-1, the J gene TRBJ2-5, with a possible D match to TRBD1 (5 bases). Germline V gene lookup returns CDR1 WNHNN and CDR2 SYGVQD (reference sequence). With 0 bases removed from V and 5 bases from J, the gap between germline ends came to 16 bases. The CDR3 loop spans 16 amino acids. The CDR3: CASSESSGLGAETQYF. CDR3 bases: TGCGCCAGCAGTGAGTCTTCGGGCCTAGGGGCGGAGACCCAGTACTTC.

J is TRBJ1-2 and V is TRBV5-1, with 9 bases aligning to TRBD1. Germline values: CDR1 SGHRS, CDR2 YFSETQ. The CDR3 has 13 amino acids. The ends lost 4 bases at V and 6 bases at J; junction bases unmatched: 4. For the CDR3, the DNA is TGCGCCAGCAGCCCCGGGACAGGGCATGGCTACACCTTC. Residues: CASSPGTGHGYTF. Variable domain in full (rest from reference TRBV5-1 and TRBJ1-2): KAGVTQTPRYLIKTRGQQVTLSCSPISGHRSVSWYQQTPGQGLQFLFEYFSETQRNKGNFPGRFSGRQFSNSRSEMNVSTLELGDSALYLCASSPGTGHGYTFGSGTRLTVV.

The chain has TRBV29-1 and TRBJ1-2; 7 bases agree with TRBD1. V dropped 3 bases and J dropped 6; count of bases not matched to a gene: 10. Germline loops: CDR1 SQVTM, CDR2 ANQGSEA. The CDR3 has 14 amino acids. The CDR3 loop is CSVDPLQGNDGYTF. Written as DNA, the CDR3 is TGCAGCGTTGACCCCCTACAGGGGAACGATGGCTACACCTTC.

The chain has TRBV4-1 and TRBJ2-3; no reliable D call. The CDR3 is made up of 16 amino acids. With 4 bases removed from V and 4 bases from J, the gap between germline ends came to 18 bases. The germline V gene has CDR1 MGHRA and CDR2 YSYEKL. CDR3 in DNA: TGCGCCAGCAGCCCCGAACTCCGGGTGGTAGCAGATACGCAGTATTTT. It yields the protein CASSPELRVVADTQYF.

The chain uses TRBV30 and TRBJ2-5; D is undetermined. There are 13 residues in the CDR3. With 4 bases removed from V and 0 bases from J, the gap between germline ends came to 9 bases. The germline V gene encodes CDR1 GTSNPN and CDR2 SVGIG (reference sequence). In DNA form, the CDR3 reads TGTGCCTGGACTAGTTACGACCAAGAGACCCAGTACTTC. Its translation is CAWTSYDQETQYF.

The chain couples TRBV3-1 (or the pseudogene TRBV3-2) to TRBJ2-1, with no clear D. Germline loops: CDR1 LGHDT, CDR2 YNNKEL (reference sequence). The CDR3 sequence is 14 residues long. V was pared by 1 base and J by 6 bases, with 10 bases between. CDR3 sequence (DNA): TGTGCCAGCAGCCAAGTTAGCCAATTCAATGAGCAGTTCTTC. As protein: CASSQVSQFNEQFF.

The gene calls are TRBV9 and TRBJ1-6, with 8 nucleotides matching TRBD1. The germline V gene has CDR1 SGDLS and CDR2 YYNGEE. This CDR3 is built from 17 residues. V lost 3 bases to trimming and J lost 2 bases; unmatched junction nucleotides: 7. The CDR3 here is CASSEGQGDPYNSPLHF. CDR3 sequence (DNA): TGTGCCAGCAGCGAAGGACAGGGAGATCCCTATAATTCACCCCTCCACTTT.

This sequence joins TRBV5-1 and TRBJ2-1, with TRBD2 as a possible D gene (6 bases). Germline V gives CDR1 SGHRS, CDR2 YFSETQ. This CDR3 region has 13 residues. The V end was cut by 4 bases, the J end by 6 bases, with 11 bases between. CDR3 coding DNA: TGCGCCAGCAGCCCCATGGGGGGCAATGAGCAGTTCTTC. Protein: CASSPMGGNEQFF.

This clone occurred once. The chain combines TRBV19 with TRBJ1-2, with a weak D call TRBD1 (6 bases). CDR3 length: 12 amino acids. The germline V gene has CDR1 LNHDA and CDR2 SQIVND (reference sequence). Between the trimmed V and J ends, which lost 10 bases and 8 bases, there was a span of 17 bases. The CDR3 reads CATSWGGRGYTF. CDR3 sequence (DNA): TGTGCCACTTCTTGGGGGGGCCGGGGCTACACCTTC.

The sample holds a few counts of this clone. The V gene is TRBV5-1, the J gene TRBJ1-6, with a weak D call TRBD1 (6 bases). Trimming removed 2 bases at V and 7 bases at J, with 13 bases between. The CDR3 contains 15 residues. The germline gives CDR1 SGHRS, CDR2 YFSETQ. DNA of the CDR3: TGCGCCAGCAGCTTAACCGGGACACAAAATTCACCCCTCCACTTT. Translated: CASSLTGTQNSPLHF. Filled out from reference TRBV5-1 and TRBJ1-6, the complete variable domain reads KAGVTQTPRYLIKTRGQQVTLSCSPISGHRSVSWYQQTPGQGLQFLFEYFSETQRNKGNFPGRFSGRQFSNSRSEMNVSTLELGDSALYLCASSLTGTQNSPLHFGNGTRLTVT.

The chain recombines TRBV19 with TRBJ1-5; D unclear. Looked up from germline, CDR1 is LNHDA and CDR2 is SQIVND (reference sequence). V lost 5 bases and J lost 1, with 12 bases in between. The CDR3 length is 15 residues. Here the CDR3 DNA reads TGTGCCAGTAGTGAAACGACACCGAGCAATCAGCCCCAGCATTTT. Translating gives CASSETTPSNQPQHF. Supplemented by reference TRBV19 and TRBJ1-5, the full variable domain reads DGGITQSPKYLFRKEGQNVTLSCEQNLNHDAMYWYRQDPGQGLRLIYYSQIVNDFQKGDIAEGYSVSREKKESFPLTVTSAQKNPTAFYLCASSETTPSNQPQHFGDGTRLSIL.

V and J are TRBV7-3 and TRBJ2-3, with D perhaps matching TRBD2 (7 bases). This CDR3 has 15 residues. Trimming left V 5 bases short and J 2 bases short, with 14 bases between. CDR1 SGHTA and CDR2 FQGTGA come from the germline V gene. The CDR3 protein is CASSNGAGATDTQYF. DNA of the CDR3: TGTGCCAGCAGCAATGGCGCGGGGGCCACAGATACGCAGTATTTT.

The chain uses TRBV3-1 (or the pseudogene TRBV3-2) and TRBJ2-1; weak D call: TRBD2 (6 bases). The V and J ends lost 4 bases and 10 bases respectively, with 14 bases between them. The CDR3 length is 13 residues. Germline CDR1 reads LGHDT; CDR2 reads YNNKEL (reference sequence). CDR3 nucleotide sequence: TGTGCCAGCAGCCGGGGACTGGGGTGGGAGCAGTTCTTC. This encodes CASSRGLGWEQFF.

A few counts support this clone. This sequence joins TRBV6-1 and TRBJ2-7, with D possibly TRBD1 on 5 matching bases. Trimming left V 3 bases short and J 2 bases short, with 11 bases between. CDR1 MNHNS and CDR2 SASEGT come from the germline V gene. The CDR3 spans 14 residues. DNA of the CDR3: TGTGCCAGCAGTGATTATGTAGGGGCCTACGAGCAGTACTTC. Translated, it gives CASSDYVGAYEQYF.

The rearrangement uses TRBV5-4 and TRBJ2-1, with 8 bases aligning to TRBD2. This CDR3 spans 15 amino acids. Germline CDR1 and CDR2: SGHNT and YYREEE (reference sequence). V lost 5 bases and J lost 5; bases outside the gene matches: 9. The CDR3 DNA follows: TGTGCCAGCAGTCTTCCGGGACTAGGGAACAATGAGCAGTTCTTC. Residues: CASSLPGLGNNEQFF.

This chain uses TRBV5-1 with TRBJ2-3; 7 bases are a match to TRBD2. CDR3 length: 16 residues. Losses at the gene ends were 4 bases for V and 3 bases for J; bases not matched to a gene: 11. Germline CDR1 and CDR2: SGHRS and YFSETQ. CDR3 loop: CASSENPGLMTDTQYF. The CDR3 coding sequence is TGCGCCAGCAGCGAAAACCCGGGACTAATGACAGATACGCAGTATTTT.

The rearrangement uses TRBV9 and TRBJ2-1; the D is unclear. In germline, CDR1 is SGDLS, CDR2 YYNGEE. V was trimmed by 0 bases and J by 7 bases, leaving 8 bases between them. The CDR3 runs 13 residues. In DNA, the CDR3 is TGTGCCAGCAGCGTAGGGCAGGTGAATGAGCAGTTCTTC. Translated, it gives CASSVGQVNEQFF.

This chain joins TRBV5-1 and TRBJ2-3; 13 bases line up with TRBD2. Germline loops: CDR1 SGHRS, CDR2 YFSETQ. The CDR3 length is 18 residues. V shed 4 bases, J shed 0 bases, and the junction held 8 bases outside the gene matches. The CDR3: CASSAGTSGVLSTDTQYF. Here the CDR3 DNA reads TGCGCCAGCAGCGCGGGGACTAGCGGGGTCCTAAGCACAGATACGCAGTATTTT.

This clone was observed a single time. The chain couples TRBV3-1 (or the pseudogene TRBV3-2) to TRBJ2-5; 10 nucleotides line up with TRBD2. After removal of 1 base from V and 0 bases from J, the junction contained 2 bases not matched to a gene. Germline-derived CDR1 and CDR2 are LGHDT and YNNKEL (reference sequence). This CDR3 region has 16 residues. As DNA, the CDR3 is TGTGCCAGCAGCCAAGGGACTAGCGGATACCAAGAGACCCAGTACTTC. It codes for CASSQGTSGYQETQYF.

The chain is built from TRBV4-1 and TRBJ2-2, with D possibly matching TRBD2 (6 bases). CDR1 and CDR2 (germline): MGHRA, YSYEKL. V dropped 2 bases and J dropped 5 bases, with 15 bases sitting between them. CDR3 length equals 16 residues. For the CDR3, the DNA is TGCGCCAGCAGCCAACCTCCCGGGGGAGAGACCGGGGAGCTGTTTTTT. It specifies CASSQPPGGETGELFF.